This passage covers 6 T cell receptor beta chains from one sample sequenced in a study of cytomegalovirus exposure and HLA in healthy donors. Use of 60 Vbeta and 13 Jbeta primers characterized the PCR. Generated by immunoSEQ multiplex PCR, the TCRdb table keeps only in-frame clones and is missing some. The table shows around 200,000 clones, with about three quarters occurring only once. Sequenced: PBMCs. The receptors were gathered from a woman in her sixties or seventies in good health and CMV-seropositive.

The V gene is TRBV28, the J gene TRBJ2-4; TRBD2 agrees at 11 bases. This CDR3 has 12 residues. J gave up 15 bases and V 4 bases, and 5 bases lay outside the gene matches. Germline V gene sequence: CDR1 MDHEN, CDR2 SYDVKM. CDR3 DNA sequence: TGTGCCAGCAGTTCAGGACTAGCGGGTCGGTACTTC. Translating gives CASSSGLAGRYF.

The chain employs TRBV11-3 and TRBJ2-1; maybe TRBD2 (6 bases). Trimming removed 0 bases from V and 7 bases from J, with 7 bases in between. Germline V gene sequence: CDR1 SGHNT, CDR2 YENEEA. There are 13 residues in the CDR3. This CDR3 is CASSLDGGNEQFF. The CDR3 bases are TGTGCCAGCAGCTTAGACGGGGGTAATGAGCAGTTCTTC. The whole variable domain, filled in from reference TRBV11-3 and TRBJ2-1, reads EAGVVQSPRYKIIEKKQPVAFWCNPISGHNTLYWYLQNLGQGPELLIRYENEEAVDDSQLPKDRFSAERLKGVDSTLKIQPAELGDSAVYLCASSLDGGNEQFFGPGTRLTVL.

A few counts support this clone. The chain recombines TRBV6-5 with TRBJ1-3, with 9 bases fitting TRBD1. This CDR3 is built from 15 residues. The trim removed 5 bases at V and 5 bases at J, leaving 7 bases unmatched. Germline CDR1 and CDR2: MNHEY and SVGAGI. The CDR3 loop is CASSQGTGSRNTIYF. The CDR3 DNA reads TGTGCCAGCAGTCAAGGGACAGGGAGTAGAAACACCATATATTTT.

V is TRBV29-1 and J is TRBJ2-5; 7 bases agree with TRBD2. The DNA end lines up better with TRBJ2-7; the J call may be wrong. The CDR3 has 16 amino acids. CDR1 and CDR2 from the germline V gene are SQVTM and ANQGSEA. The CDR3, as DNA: TGCAGCGTTCATTTTGGGAGGGGCGCCCTCTCTTACGAGCAGTACTTC. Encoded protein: CSVHFGRGALSYEQYF.

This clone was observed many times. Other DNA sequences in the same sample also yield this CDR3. DNA for the CDR3: TGTGCCAGCAGCCCCGGACAGGGGAATCAGCCCCAGCATTTT. It encodes CASSPGQGNQPQHF. V gene TRBV7-9 combines with J gene TRBJ1-5; TRBD1 matches 9 bases. This CDR3 is built from 14 residues. The junction had 3 bases not matched to a gene; V was cut back by 5 bases and J by 4 bases. The germline V gene encodes CDR1 SEHNR and CDR2 FQNEAQ (reference sequence).

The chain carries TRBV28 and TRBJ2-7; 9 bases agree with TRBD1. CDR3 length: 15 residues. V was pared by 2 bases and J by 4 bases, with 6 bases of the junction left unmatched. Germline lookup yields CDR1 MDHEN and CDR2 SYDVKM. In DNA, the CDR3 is TGTGCCAGCAGTTTAACGGGACAGGGAATTTACGAGCAGTACTTC. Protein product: CASSLTGQGIYEQYF. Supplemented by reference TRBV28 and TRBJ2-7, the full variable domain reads DVKVTQSSRYLVKRTGEKVFLECVQDMDHENMFWYRQDPGLGLRLIYFSYDVKMKEKGDIPEGYSVSREKKERFSLILESASTNQTSMYLCASSLTGQGIYEQYFGPGTRLTVT.